A single sample is the source of the 12 T cell receptor beta chains below, sequenced in a study of T cells in Graves' hyperthyroidism and ophthalmopathy (dated by TCRdb to the late 2010s). The library was built by means of multiplex PCR. Sequencing instrument: Illumina HiSeq 2000. TCR beta CDR3 regions were amplified from RNA transcripts. The TCR CDR3 was subjected to a first round of RT-PCR using the HTBI primer set and the Qiagen OneStep RT-PCR kit. Using fastp at Q25 and MiXCR, TCRdb reprocessed the public reads and kept productive beta chains. Here each entry gathers all rows of one CDR3 protein and keeps the most common genes and DNA. Recorded for this sample are under 200,000 distinct CDR3 sequences; about 9.4% of them occurred a single time. Together, the top ten hold around 20% of the sample. Sequencing input: blood. The receptors shown here come from a woman between 18 and 29 years old with Graves' hyperthyroidism that later progressed to Graves' ophthalmopathy.

The sample holds many counts of this clonotype. This chain uses TRBV12-3 or TRBV12-4 with TRBJ2-5; 14 bases fit TRBD2. CDR3 size: 19 residues. The trim removed 5 bases at V and 4 bases at J, leaving 15 bases unmatched. The DNA for the CDR3 is TGTGCCAGCAGTCCCACTGGACTAGCGGGAGGCCCGTTTTTAGAGACCCAGTACTTC. Translated, it gives CASSPTGLAGGPFLETQYF.

The chain employs TRBV3-1 and TRBJ2-7; no definite D call. Germline-derived CDR1 and CDR2 are LGHDT and YNNKEL (reference sequence). V lost 3 bases and J lost 0, with 9 bases in between. The CDR3 runs 14 residues. CDR3 loop: CASSHRKSSYEQYF. In DNA form, the CDR3 reads TGTGCCAGCAGCCACCGAAAAAGCTCCTACGAGCAGTACTTC.

This clonotype came up a few times. The junction does not match germline at one end; this may be a read error. The genes are TRBV7-9 and TRBJ2-1, with 12 bases matching TRBD2. Germline CDR1 reads SEHNR; CDR2 reads FQNEAQ (reference sequence). The CDR3 spans 16 residues. The CDR3 protein is CASSSTSGSSYSEQFF. DNA for the CDR3: TGTGCCAGCAGCTCGACTAGCGGGAGCTCCTACAGTGAGCAGTTCTTC.

This clonotype has ten or more counts. This chain joins TRBV3-1 and TRBJ2-1; TRBD2 aligns across 7 bases. From germline, CDR1 is LGHDT and CDR2 YNNKEL (reference sequence). This CDR3 is 16 amino acids long. The J segment lost 2 bases and the V segment lost 1 base, leaving 5 bases of the junction unmatched. As DNA, the CDR3 is TGTGCCAGCAGCCAAGTGGGGGGGAGGGCCTACAATGAGCAGTTCTTC. Amino acid sequence: CASSQVGGRAYNEQFF.

The chain has TRBV12-3 or TRBV12-4 and TRBJ1-5; D is perhaps TRBD1 (5 bases). V lost 5 bases, J lost 6 bases, and 17 bases lay in between. CDR3 size: 15 residues. The CDR3 protein is CASSPSGGLGQPQHF. The CDR3 DNA reads as TGTGCCAGCAGTCCAAGTGGGGGGTTAGGTCAGCCCCAGCATTTT.

The table lists this clonotype with many counts. The rearrangement joins TRBV5-1 to TRBJ1-1; no reliable D call. Trimming left V 0 bases short and J 2 bases short, with 14 bases between. The CDR3 is 16 residues long. Germline V CDR1 and CDR2: SGHRS, YFSETQ. The chain's CDR3 is CASSLEGFGTNTEAFF. CDR3 coding DNA: TGCGCCAGCAGCTTGGAAGGTTTTGGCACTAACACTGAAGCTTTCTTT.

The V call is TRBV6-7, the J call TRBJ2-5; TRBD2 aligns across 9 bases. TRBV6-7 is reported as an ORF; its role is uncertain. The CDR3 totals 20 residues. The trim removed 7 bases at V and 2 bases at J, leaving 23 bases unmatched. Here the CDR3 reads CASIRFCGGANIVIQETQYF. In DNA form, the CDR3 reads TGTGCCAGCATTCGGTTTTGCGGGGGGGCAAACATAGTAATACAAGAGACCCAGTACTTC.

This clonotype was detected many times. The chain is built from TRBV25-1 and TRBJ2-3, with a possible D match to TRBD2 (5 bases). The CDR3 sequence is 14 residues long. Germline CDR1 is MGHDK and CDR2 is SYGVNS. V lost 5 bases and J lost 7, with 16 bases in between. This CDR3 is CASSSPFGEHTQYF. In DNA form, the CDR3 reads TGTGCCAGCAGTAGCCCCTTCGGGGAACATACGCAGTATTTT. Drawing the rest from reference TRBV25-1 and TRBJ2-3, the complete variable domain is EADIYQTPRYLVIGTGKKITLECSQTMGHDKMYWYQQDPGMELHLIHYSYGVNSTEKGDLSSESTVSRIRTEHFPLTLESARPSHTSQYLCASSSPFGEHTQYFGPGTRLTVL.

This clonotype came up many times. The gene calls are TRBV12-3 or TRBV12-4 and TRBJ2-3; D uncertain. V gave up 5 bases and J gave up 4 bases, with 7 bases separating them. The CDR3 consists of 12 residues. CDR3 sequence (DNA): TGTGCCAGCAGTCTGGGGTCAGATACGCAGTATTTT. It codes for CASSLGSDTQYF.

The CDR3 nucleotides read TGTGCCAGCAGTTACTCAGTTTCTGGGGCCAACGTCCTGACTTTC. Translation gives CASSYSVSGANVLTF. V gene TRBV6-2 or TRBV6-3 combines with J gene TRBJ2-6; D gene unclear. CDR1 and CDR2 (germline): MNHEY, SVGEGT. V was cut by 0 bases and J by 1 base, with 4 bases left in between. The CDR3 consists of 15 residues.

This clonotype was recorded at least ten times. The V and J genes are TRBV12-3 or TRBV12-4 and TRBJ1-3; D is ambiguous. V lost 7 bases and J 4 bases, leaving 11 bases between the germline ends. This CDR3 is built from 13 residues. Written as DNA, the CDR3 is TGTGCCAGCACGGGAACGCTCGGAAACACCATATATTTT. Amino acids: CASTGTLGNTIYF.

This clonotype was picked up many times. The V call is TRBV20-1, the J call TRBJ2-7, with 12 positions matching TRBD2. The junction had 8 bases not matched to a gene; V was cut back by 3 bases and J by 2 bases. This CDR3 region has 16 residues. The germline CDR1 and CDR2 sequences are DFQATT and SNEGSKA (reference sequence). CDR3 DNA sequence: TGCAGTGCTAGTAGACTAGCGGGAGTTAGGACCTACGAGCAGTACTTC. Protein product: CSASRLAGVRTYEQYF.